The T cell receptor (beta chain) described here comes from a study of shared clonotypes between healthy human individuals. Method: immunoSEQ multiplex PCR; TCRdb's copy keeps in-frame clones and lacks some. The sample shows roughly 700,000 clones, less than 85% of them seen only once. V dropped 5 bases and J dropped 8 bases, with 10 bases sitting between them. CDR3 length: 12 residues. The V gene's germline CDR1 is SGHKS and CDR2 YYEKEE (reference sequence). This clonotype was sampled from a woman in her twenties or thirties in good health. The gene calls are TRBV5-5 and TRBJ2-2; D is ambiguous. The sequencing sample was made of memory CD4+ T cells sorted from blood. Subset: CD45RA-negative fraction. CDR3 sequence: CASRVRVGELFF. CDR3 coding DNA: TGTGCCAGCAGGGTGAGAGTAGGGGAGCTGTTTTTT.